This TCR beta chain appears in the sequencing data of a study of T cell changes during pregnancy in multiple sclerosis. Per germline, CDR1 MNHEY and CDR2 SMNVEV (reference sequence). Deletions cut 0 bases from V and 7 bases from J, with 8 bases between. This CDR3 has 13 amino acids. TCRdb keeps only in-frame clones here, not all; method: immunoSEQ multiplex PCR. The sample includes fewer than 95,000 clones, 90% to 95% of them seen just once. The receptor was isolated from a female donor in good health, enrolled as a control in a pregnancy study. The source was peripheral blood, collected in the first trimester of pregnancy. The gene calls are TRBV27 and TRBJ2-3, with D unresolved. CDR3 coding DNA: TGTGCCAGCAGTTTATCGTCGAGAAATACGCAGTATTTT. Translated: CASSLSSRNTQYF.